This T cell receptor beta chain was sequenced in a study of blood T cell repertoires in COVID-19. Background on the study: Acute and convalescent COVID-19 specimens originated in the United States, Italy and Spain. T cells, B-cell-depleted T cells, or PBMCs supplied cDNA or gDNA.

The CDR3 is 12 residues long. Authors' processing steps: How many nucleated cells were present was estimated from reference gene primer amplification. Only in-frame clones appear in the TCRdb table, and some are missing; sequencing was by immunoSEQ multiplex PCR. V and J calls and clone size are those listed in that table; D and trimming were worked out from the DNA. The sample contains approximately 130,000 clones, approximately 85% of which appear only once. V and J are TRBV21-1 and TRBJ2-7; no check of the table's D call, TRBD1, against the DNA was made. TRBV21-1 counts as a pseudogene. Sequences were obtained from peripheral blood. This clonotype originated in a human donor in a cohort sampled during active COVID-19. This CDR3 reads CASSKEDKSEYF. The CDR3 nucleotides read TGTGCCAGCAGCAAAGAGGACAAGTCGGAGTACTTC.